The rows below give T cell receptor beta chains drawn from one sample of a study of blood T cell repertoires in COVID-19. Libraries were prepared by immunoSEQ multiplex PCR; TCRdb keeps only in-frame clonotypes and omits some of them. In the table there are 250,000 to 350,000 clones, 75% to 90% of which are singletons. The sequenced material came from peripheral blood. Source of these receptors: a woman in her sixties or seventies with acute or convalescent COVID-19. CDR3s include the opening cysteine and the closing phenylalanine or tryptophan. The D gene is left open where the match is weak. Rows give clone size only sometimes, using once, few, many, or a class for an expanded clone.

v_call	d_call	clone_size	j_call	cdr3_aa	cdr3_nt
TRBV3-1/TRBV3-2	-	once	TRBJ1-2	CASSGARVSSGYTF	TGTGCCAGCAGCGGAGCCAGGGTTTCTAGTGGCTACACCTTC
TRBV19	TRBD2	-	TRBJ2-2	CASTLQPSGRPTGELFF	TGTGCCAGTACTCTTCAACCTAGCGGGAGACCCACCGGGGAGCTGTTTTTT
TRBV19	TRBD2	-	TRBJ2-3	CASSPGLAGLDTQYF	TGTGCCAGTTCTCCGGGACTAGCGGGACTAGATACGCAGTATTTT
TRBV28	-	-	TRBJ2-2	CASSLYTGELFF	TGTGCCAGCAGTCTTTACACCGGGGAGCTGTTTTTT
TRBV28	-	-	TRBJ2-7	CASRLGPPYEQYF	TGTGCCAGCAGGTTGGGGCCCCCCTACGAGCAGTACTTC
TRBV4-3	-	-	TRBJ2-7	CASSQDWVMGTFYEQYF	TGCGCCAGCAGCCAAGATTGGGTTATGGGCACTTTCTACGAGCAGTACTTC
TRBV10-3	-	-	TRBJ1-1	CAISGASNPNTEAFF	TGTGCCATCAGTGGGGCCTCTAACCCAAACACTGAAGCTTTCTTT
TRBV27	TRBD1	-	TRBJ2-1	CASSPRQGTTSNEQFF	TGTGCCAGCAGTCCACGACAGGGGACGACGTCCAATGAGCAGTTCTTC
TRBV4-2	-	-	TRBJ2-5	CASSQVGAGKETQYF	TGTGCCAGCAGCCAAGTGGGGGCAGGGAAAGAGACCCAGTACTTC
TRBV5-5	TRBD2	once	TRBJ2-4	CASSPTGTTKNIQYF	TGTGCCAGCAGCCCTACCGGGACTACCAAAAACATTCAGTACTTC
TRBV6-5	TRBD1	-	TRBJ2-5	CASSYYGTGIQETQYF	TGTGCCAGCAGTTACTACGGGACAGGGATACAAGAGACCCAGTACTTC
TRBV7-9	-	-	TRBJ2-7	CASSSVTLSYEQYF	TGTGCCAGCAGCTCAGTGACACTCTCCTACGAGCAGTACTTC
TRBV3-1/TRBV3-2	TRBD1	-	TRBJ1-5	CASSSGQRNQPQHF	TGTGCCAGCAGCTCGGGACAGAGAAATCAGCCCCAGCATTTT
TRBV30	TRBD1	-	TRBJ1-2	CAWSVGAGGTYGYTF	TGTGCCTGGAGTGTAGGGGCAGGGGGCACCTATGGCTACACCTTC
TRBV4-2	TRBD1	-	TRBJ1-1	CASSQDQGNRGNTEAFF	TGTGCCAGCAGCCAAGATCAGGGGAACAGGGGGAACACTGAAGCTTTCTTT
TRBV7-9	TRBD1	once	TRBJ1-5	CASSLAGQGNQPQHF	TGTGCCAGCAGCTTAGCCGGACAGGGGAATCAGCCCCAGCATTTT
TRBV27	-	-	TRBJ2-1	CASSLVDSSYNEQFF	TGTGCCAGCAGTTTGGTAGACAGCTCCTACAATGAGCAGTTCTTC
TRBV28	-	-	TRBJ2-1	CASSLVAVHNEQFF	TGTGCCAGCAGTTTAGTAGCGGTGCACAATGAGCAGTTCTTC
TRBV5-6	-	-	TRBJ2-2	CASRGAGTQNTGELFF	TGTGCCAGCAGGGGGGCCGGGACACAGAACACCGGGGAGCTGTTTTTT
TRBV24-1	TRBD2	-	TRBJ2-1	CATMETSGYNEQFF	TGTGCCACCATGGAGACTAGCGGATACAATGAGCAGTTCTTC
TRBV2	-	-	TRBJ1-2	CASSESGEEYGYTF	TGTGCCAGCAGTGAGTCGGGGGAGGAGTATGGCTACACCTTC
TRBV28	TRBD2	-	TRBJ2-3	CASSLGGLAGSTDTQYF	TGTGCCAGCAGTCTAGGGGGGCTAGCGGGCAGCACAGATACGCAGTATTTT
TRBV6-5	TRBD1	-	TRBJ2-2	CASSYEGASTGELFF	TGTGCCAGCAGTTACGAGGGGGCAAGTACCGGGGAGCTGTTTTTT
TRBV2	TRBD1	-	TRBJ1-2	CASRSGTGGAGYGYTF	TGTGCCAGCCGCTCCGGGACAGGGGGCGCGGGCTATGGCTACACCTTC
TRBV19	TRBD2	-	TRBJ2-5	CASSIREEETQYF	TGTGCCAGTAGTATACGGGAGGAGGAGACCCAGTACTTC
TRBV7-9	TRBD1	-	TRBJ2-7	CASSAGQGGSYEQYF	TGTGCCAGCAGCGCCGGACAGGGAGGTAGCTACGAGCAGTACTTC
TRBV9	-	-	TRBJ1-5	CASSPSPQGRGQPQHF	TGTGCCAGCAGCCCATCACCTCAGGGAAGGGGCCAGCCCCAGCATTTT
TRBV7-3	-	-	TRBJ2-1	CASSLGGSHNEQFF	TGTGCCAGCAGCTTAGGGGGCAGTCACAATGAGCAGTTCTTC
TRBV30	TRBD1	-	TRBJ2-1	CAWRSTGEWEQFF	TGTGCCTGGAGGTCCACAGGGGAATGGGAGCAGTTCTTC